Below, 24 T cell receptor beta chains from the same sample are listed, as sequenced in a study of shared clonotypes between healthy human individuals. TCRdb keeps only in-frame clones here, not all; method: immunoSEQ multiplex PCR. The data show about 2.4 million clones, about 92% seen once. Sequencing input: naive CD4+ T cells sorted from blood. The subset: CD45RA+ positively selected. These receptor sequences come from a man aged 18 to 30 in good health.

In its sample, this clone was seen once. This chain connects TRBV2 to TRBJ2-2; D is perhaps TRBD2 (6 bases). The CDR3 has 14 amino acids. CDR1 and CDR2 from the germline V gene are SNHLY and FYNNEI. Trimming cost V 11 bases and J 5 bases, with 18 bases left between them. CDR3 coding DNA: TGTGCCCTCCTAAGGTGGGGGGTTACCGGGGAGCTGTTTTTT. As protein: CALLRWGVTGELFF.

The V call is TRBV28, the J call TRBJ1-6, with D maybe TRBD1 (5 bases). Germline V CDR1 and CDR2: MDHEN, SYDVKM. The CDR3 sequence is 12 residues long. The V end lost 8 bases, the J end lost 10 bases, and 12 bases lay between the germline ends. Written as DNA, the CDR3 is TGTGCCAGCGCCCAGGGCAGGTCACCCCTCCACTTT. Amino acid sequence: CASAQGRSPLHF. The whole variable domain, filled in from reference TRBV28 and TRBJ1-6, reads DVKVTQSSRYLVKRTGEKVFLECVQDMDHENMFWYRQDPGLGLRLIYFSYDVKMKEKGDIPEGYSVSREKKERFSLILESASTNQTSMYLCASAQGRSPLHFGNGTRLTVT.

The rearrangement uses TRBV5-4 and TRBJ2-7; 11 nucleotides align to TRBD2. The germline gives CDR1 SGHNT, CDR2 YYREEE (reference sequence). V dropped 1 base and J dropped 5; count of bases not matched to a gene: 5. This CDR3 region has 15 residues. The CDR3 loop is CASSLITSGRNEQYF. For the CDR3, the DNA is TGTGCCAGCAGCTTGATCACTAGCGGGAGAAACGAGCAGTACTTC.

The V and J genes are TRBV6-5 and TRBJ1-5; D not resolved. There are 14 residues in the CDR3. Per the germline V gene, CDR1 is MNHEY and CDR2 is SVGAGI. The ends were cut back, 6 bases at V and 6 bases at J, with 15 bases in the middle. The CDR3 sequence: CASSRGRSAQPQHF. The DNA for the CDR3 is TGTGCCAGCAGCCGAGGGCGGTCGGCTCAGCCCCAGCATTTT.

The genes are TRBV7-9 and TRBJ2-3, with 8 bases aligning to TRBD2. After removal of 5 bases from V and 6 bases from J, the junction contained 10 bases not matched to a gene. From germline, CDR1 is SEHNR and CDR2 FQNEAQ (reference sequence). The CDR3 runs to 15 residues. CDR3 region: CASSGGLGISDTQYF. CDR3 DNA sequence: TGTGCCAGCAGCGGGGGACTAGGAATCTCCGATACGCAGTATTTT.

The chain links TRBV7-2 to TRBJ2-5, with a tentative D call TRBD1 (6 bases). The V end lost 6 bases, the J end lost 2 bases, and 13 bases lay between the germline ends. The germline gives CDR1 SGHTA, CDR2 FQGNSA. The length of the CDR3 is 14 residues. As DNA, the CDR3 is TGTGCCAGCAGTTTTCCAGGGGTTCAAGAGACCCAGTACTTC. It is translated as CASSFPGVQETQYF. The full variable domain, completed using reference TRBV7-2 and TRBJ2-5, is GAGVSQSPSNKVTEKGKDVELRCDPISGHTALYWYRQSLGQGLEFLIYFQGNSAPDKSGLPSDRFSAERTGGSVSTLTIQRTQQEDSAVYLCASSFPGVQETQYFGPGTRLLVL.

V is TRBV6-1 and J is TRBJ1-6; D is unclear. CDR3 length: 15 residues. Trimming shortened V by 1 base and J by 7 bases, and 11 bases separated the two germline ends. Germline V CDR1 and CDR2: MNHNS, SASEGT. Here the CDR3 reads CASSEVEVGNSPLHF. CDR3 sequence (DNA): TGTGCCAGCAGTGAAGTGGAAGTGGGGAATTCACCCCTCCACTTT.

The rearrangement links TRBV2 to TRBJ2-3; D remains ambiguous. The length of the CDR3 is 14 residues. Germline-derived CDR1 and CDR2 are SNHLY and FYNNEI. Trimming pared 7 bases from V and 6 bases from J, leaving 17 bases between. The CDR3 reads CASIGMVLGDTQYF. CDR3 coding DNA: TGTGCCAGCATAGGAATGGTCTTGGGGGATACGCAGTATTTT.

The chain couples TRBV6-1 to TRBJ2-3; 12 bases map to TRBD2. The CDR3 length is 15 residues. Unmatched junction bases numbered 6, after V lost 5 bases and J lost 6 bases. CDR1 and CDR2 (germline): MNHNS, SASEGT. The CDR3 is CASSTGTSGPDTQYF. In DNA, the CDR3 is TGTGCCAGCAGTACCGGGACTAGCGGGCCGGATACGCAGTATTTT.

To note about this clone: The junction differs from germline at one of its ends, possibly a read error. This sequence joins TRBV7-7 and TRBJ1-6; D is perhaps TRBD1 (5 bases). This CDR3 contains 15 residues. Germline assignment: CDR1 SSHAT and CDR2 FNYEAQ (reference sequence). The CDR3: CASSFRVPYNSPLHF. DNA for the CDR3: TGTGCTAGCAGCTTCAGGGTCCCCTATAATTCACCCCTCCACTTT.

This chain connects TRBV6-1 to TRBJ2-5, with TRBD2 as a possible D gene (6 bases). Trimming left V 7 bases short and J 3 bases short, with 15 bases between. Looked up from germline, CDR1 is MNHNS and CDR2 is SASEGT. The CDR3 covers 14 residues. DNA of the CDR3: TGTGCCAGCATCGTTCATAGCGGAAAAGAGACCCAGTACTTC. It is translated as CASIVHSGKETQYF.

V and J are TRBV2 and TRBJ2-1, with a tentative D call TRBD1 (5 bases). V lost 8 bases, J lost 0 bases, and 17 bases lay in between. Germline V gene data show CDR1 as SNHLY and CDR2 as FYNNEI. The CDR3 sequence is 16 residues long. The CDR3: CASGRQFFSSYNEQFF. The CDR3 DNA reads TGTGCCAGCGGCCGACAGTTTTTTAGCTCCTACAATGAGCAGTTCTTC.

The V and J genes are TRBV5-6 and TRBJ2-7, with 10 bases aligning to TRBD2. This CDR3 is 14 amino acids long. Germline values: CDR1 SGHDT, CDR2 YYEEEE. With 4 bases clipped from V and 3 bases from J, the junction kept 4 bases outside the gene matches. The CDR3, as DNA: TGTGCCAGCAGCGTCTCTAGCGGGGGCTACGAGCAGTACTTC. Its translation is CASSVSSGGYEQYF.

This chain uses TRBV6-6 with TRBJ1-5; D is ambiguous. In germline, CDR1 is MNHNY, CDR2 SVGAGI (reference sequence). V was shortened by 4 bases and J by 0 bases, with 13 bases between the two germline ends. The CDR3 length is 16 residues. CDR3 protein: CASSFGPRGSNQPQHF. DNA of the CDR3: TGTGCCAGCAGTTTTGGTCCACGTGGTAGCAATCAGCCCCAGCATTTT.

This clone was counted a single time. This rearrangement joins TRBV7-9 to TRBJ2-7; possibly TRBD1 for D (5 bases). The V gene lost 4 bases and the J gene lost 3 bases, with 13 bases spanning the gap. The CDR3 spans 14 residues. From germline, CDR1 is SEHNR and CDR2 FQNEAQ (reference sequence). CDR3 DNA: TGTGCCAGCAGCTCAGGTGGGGCCGGCTACGAGCAGTACTTC. Translating it yields CASSSGGAGYEQYF.

This clone appeared a single time. The chain carries TRBV7-2 and TRBJ2-7, with 7 bases aligning to TRBD1. The CDR3 covers 14 residues. After removal of 5 bases from V and 9 bases from J, the junction contained 13 bases not matched to a gene. Germline values: CDR1 SGHTA, CDR2 FQGNSA. CDR3 in amino acids: CASSIGTVNSGQYF. The CDR3, as DNA: TGTGCCAGCAGCATCGGGACAGTAAATTCAGGGCAGTACTTC.

This chain uses TRBV18 with TRBJ2-3, with 12 nucleotides matching TRBD2. After removal of 3 bases from V and 0 bases from J, the junction contained 7 bases not matched to a gene. The CDR3 covers 18 residues. CDR1 is KGHSH and CDR2 is LQKENI in the germline V gene. The CDR3 coding sequence is TGTGCCAGCTCACCCTTCCGGACTAGCGGGGTTAGCACAGATACGCAGTATTTT. It codes for CASSPFRTSGVSTDTQYF.

The CDR3 region has the DNA TGTGCCAGTCAAAGTCAGGGTTACAATGAGCAGTTCTTC. Amino acid sequence: CASQSQGYNEQFF. The rearrangement joins TRBV7-2 to TRBJ2-1, with a tentative D call TRBD1 (5 bases). Germline V gene sequence: CDR1 SGHTA, CDR2 FQGNSA. V lost 9 bases and J 4 bases, leaving 13 bases between the germline ends. The CDR3 covers 13 residues.

The chain recombines TRBV30 with TRBJ2-7, with D unclear. V lost 2 bases and J lost 3, with 14 bases in between. The V gene's germline CDR1 is GTSNPN and CDR2 SVGIG (reference sequence). The CDR3 runs 14 residues. Here the CDR3 DNA reads TGTGCCTGGAGTCGGCTCAGATGGGACTACGAGCAGTACTTC. Protein: CAWSRLRWDYEQYF.

V and J are TRBV11-2 and TRBJ2-5; D might be TRBD2 (7 bases). Germline lookup yields CDR1 SGHAT and CDR2 FQNNGV. V was cut by 5 bases and J by 2 bases, with 24 bases left in between. The CDR3 consists of 18 residues. CDR3 sequence reads: CASSRSTGGGRAQETQYF. The CDR3 bases are TGTGCCAGCAGCCGATCCACTGGGGGGGGCCGCGCACAAGAGACCCAGTACTTC.

The V call is TRBV7-9, the J call TRBJ2-3, with 8 bases matching TRBD1. The CDR3 is 16 amino acids. The V and J ends lost 5 bases and 3 bases, in that order; junction bases with no gene match: 10. Germline lookup yields CDR1 SEHNR and CDR2 FQNEAQ (reference sequence). The CDR3 protein is CASSRVVQGATDTQYF. CDR3 DNA: TGTGCCAGCAGCCGCGTGGTGCAGGGGGCGACAGATACGCAGTATTTT.

The table lists this clone with a count of one. This chain uses TRBV6-4 with TRBJ2-2; D is possibly TRBD1 (6 bases). V gave up 2 bases and J gave up 4 bases, with 14 bases separating them. Germline CDR1 reads MRHNA; CDR2 reads SNTAGT. The CDR3 spans 16 residues. CDR3 amino acids: CASSDRYRVGTGELFF. DNA of the CDR3: TGTGCCAGCAGTGACCGGTACAGGGTAGGCACCGGGGAGCTGTTTTTT.

The chain joins TRBV5-6 to TRBJ1-2; 7 nucleotides agree with TRBD1. Losses at the gene ends were 3 bases for V and 5 bases for J; bases not matched to a gene: 7. This CDR3 comprises 14 residues. Germline CDR1 reads SGHDT; CDR2 reads YYEEEE. The CDR3 DNA sequence: TGTGCCAGCAGCTCCCAACAGGGGACATATGGCTACACCTTC. It translates to CASSSQQGTYGYTF.

Here the CDR3 reads CASSLRAPNEQYF. As DNA, the CDR3 is TGTGCCAGCAGTTTAAGAGCCCCAAACGAGCAGTACTTC. The chain combines TRBV28 with TRBJ2-7; D uncertain. The V gene's germline CDR1 is MDHEN and CDR2 SYDVKM. V lost 2 bases, J lost 5 bases, and 10 bases lay in between. The CDR3 spans 13 residues.